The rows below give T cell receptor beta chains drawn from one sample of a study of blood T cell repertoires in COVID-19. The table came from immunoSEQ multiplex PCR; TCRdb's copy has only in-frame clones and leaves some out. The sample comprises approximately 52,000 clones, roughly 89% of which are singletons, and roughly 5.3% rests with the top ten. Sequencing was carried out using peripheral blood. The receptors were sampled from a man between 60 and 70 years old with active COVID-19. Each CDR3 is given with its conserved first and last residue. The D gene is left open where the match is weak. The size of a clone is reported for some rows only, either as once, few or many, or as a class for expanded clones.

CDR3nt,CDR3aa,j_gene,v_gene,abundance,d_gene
TGTGCCAGCAGTGTAGGCCAGGGGGCGAACACCGGGGAGCTGTTTTTT,CASSVGQGANTGELFF,TRBJ2-2,TRBV2,NA,TRBD1
TGTGCCAGCAGCCAAGATACTCGTGAGACAGGGTACCAAGAGACCCAGTACTTC,CASSQDTRETGYQETQYF,TRBJ2-5,TRBV14,NA,TRBD1
TGTGCCAGTGAGGAGCTAGCGAAGTACCAAGAGACCCAGTACTTC,CASEELAKYQETQYF,TRBJ2-5,TRBV7-2,once,NA
TGTGCCAGCAGCTTAGTCCAGGGGGCGAATCAGCCCCAGCATTTT,CASSLVQGANQPQHF,TRBJ1-5,TRBV7-2,NA,TRBD1
TGTGCCAGTAGTATTTTAGAGCACAGGGGGATACTAGCCAAAAACATTCAGTACTTC,CASSILEHRGILAKNIQYF,TRBJ2-4,TRBV19,NA,TRBD1
TGTGCCAGCAGCCAAGAGGGCCAGGGGTTCGGTGAGCAGTTCTTC,CASSQEGQGFGEQFF,TRBJ2-1,TRBV4-2,NA,NA
TGTGCCAGCAGCTTGGCAGGGGTCTACGAGCAGTACTTC,CASSLAGVYEQYF,TRBJ2-7,TRBV7-9,few,NA
TGTGCCAGCAGCTTGTCTCTAGCGGGAGCAACCTACGAGCAGTACTTC,CASSLSLAGATYEQYF,TRBJ2-7,TRBV7-6,once,TRBD2
TGCGCCAGCAGCTTGAGGACTAGCCTTGAGACCCAGTACTTC,CASSLRTSLETQYF,TRBJ2-5,TRBV5-1,NA,TRBD2
TGTGCCAGCAGCGGTAAAGGACTAGCGGGTTTCGAGACCCAGTACTTC,CASSGKGLAGFETQYF,TRBJ2-5,TRBV9,NA,TRBD2
TGTGCCAGCAGCGTAGGCGGGGGGGCAGGGGGCAATTCACCCCTCCACTTT,CASSVGGGAGGNSPLHF,TRBJ1-6,TRBV9,NA,TRBD1
TGTGCCGAGGCGGGAGCGGGAGGTGCTAGCACAGATACGCAGTATTTT,CAEAGAGGASTDTQYF,TRBJ2-3,TRBV7-9,NA,TRBD2
TGTGCCAGCAGCCCCCGGGGTAGCGGGACGTACGAGCAGTACTTC,CASSPRGSGTYEQYF,TRBJ2-7,TRBV28,NA,TRBD2
TGCGCCAGCAGCCCCGGGACAGGGAGGGGAGCCTACGAGCAGTACTTC,CASSPGTGRGAYEQYF,TRBJ2-7,TRBV4-3,NA,TRBD1
TGTGCCAGCAGTGCCCGGGACTCGATCGCCCTAGGCGAGCAGTACTTC,CASSARDSIALGEQYF,TRBJ2-7,TRBV2,NA,NA
TGTGCCAGCAGCCGAGGCCGGGGGGCGACGACGGGTGGCGAGCAGTACTTC,CASSRGRGATTGGEQYF,TRBJ2-7,TRBV7-8,NA,NA
TGTGCCAGCAGTTTCCGATCAACAGGGGGACCATCACCCCTCCACTTT,CASSFRSTGGPSPLHF,TRBJ1-6,TRBV28,once,TRBD1
TGTGCCAGCAGGGAAGGGACATTAGCCCAAGAGACCCAGTACTTC,CASREGTLAQETQYF,TRBJ2-5,TRBV6-6,NA,NA
TGTGCCAGCTCACCTAGGGGGCAAACTGAAGCTTTCTTT,CASSPRGQTEAFF,TRBJ1-1,TRBV18,NA,TRBD1
TGCGCCAGCAGCTTGGCGGGACAGGGGGCGATGGAGACCCAGTACTTC,CASSLAGQGAMETQYF,TRBJ2-5,TRBV5-1,NA,TRBD1
TGTGCCAGCAGTTACTCGAGGACAGGGAACTACGAGCAGTACTTC,CASSYSRTGNYEQYF,TRBJ2-7,TRBV6-2/TRBV6-3,NA,TRBD1
TGTGCCAGCAGGGACAGGGGGAATAAATATATCGGGGAGCTGTTTTTT,CASRDRGNKYIGELFF,TRBJ2-2,TRBV28,once,TRBD1
TGTGCCACCAGTGATTCCAGCGGGAGGCCACGGGGGAATGAGCAGTTCTTC,CATSDSSGRPRGNEQFF,TRBJ2-1,TRBV24-1,NA,TRBD2
TGTGCCAGCATTCGGATCCCGAGCGGCACTGAAGCTTTCTTT,CASIRIPSGTEAFF,TRBJ1-1,TRBV2,NA,NA
TGTGCCAGCAGTGAGGGGCCCGGTCAGCCCCAGCATTTT,CASSEGPGQPQHF,TRBJ1-5,TRBV2,NA,NA
TGTGCCAGCAGCCAGCGCAATGAAAAACTGTTTTTT,CASSQRNEKLFF,TRBJ1-4,TRBV5-4,NA,NA
TGCAGCGTTGAAGATCAGGGGCCTGAAGCTTTCTTT,CSVEDQGPEAFF,TRBJ1-1,TRBV29-1,NA,NA
TGTGCCAGCAGCAAAGCGTTGGTCAGGGTGGGCGAAAAACTGTTTTTT,CASSKALVRVGEKLFF,TRBJ1-4,TRBV3-1/TRBV3-2,NA,NA
TGTGCCAGCAGTTTAAGAGCGGGAGCCTCCTACGAGCAGTACTTC,CASSLRAGASYEQYF,TRBJ2-7,TRBV27,NA,TRBD2
TGTGCCAGCAGTGAACGCAGGGCCGTCTACGAGCAGTACTTC,CASSERRAVYEQYF,TRBJ2-7,TRBV6-1,NA,NA
TGTGCCACCCCGTATCAGGGGCAAAAAGCTTTCTTT,CATPYQGQKAFF,TRBJ1-1,TRBV6-4,NA,NA
TGTGCCAGCAGTCGGACAGGGGTGGGACAAGAGACCCAGTACTTC,CASSRTGVGQETQYF,TRBJ2-5,TRBV9,NA,TRBD1
TGTGCCAGCAGTGAAACTACAGGGACTCAGCCCCAGCATTTT,CASSETTGTQPQHF,TRBJ1-5,TRBV6-1,NA,NA
TGTGCCAGCAGCTTGAACAGGGGAATAGGAACTGAAGCTTTCTTT,CASSLNRGIGTEAFF,TRBJ1-1,TRBV11-1,NA,TRBD1
TGTGCCAGCCACGGGGGGCAGGGAGGCAATCAGCCCCAGCATTTT,CASHGGQGGNQPQHF,TRBJ1-5,TRBV19,few,NA
TGTGCCAGCAGTGAAGCCGAGGGTCTACAGGGATATGAAGCTTTCTTT,CASSEAEGLQGYEAFF,TRBJ1-1,TRBV2,NA,NA
TGTGCCAGTGCTAGGCCACAGGGGTCCAGGAATTCACCCCTCCACTTT,CASARPQGSRNSPLHF,TRBJ1-6,TRBV19,NA,TRBD1
TGTGCCACCAGCAGGGGACAGGGATCCTACGAGCAGTACTTC,CATSRGQGSYEQYF,TRBJ2-7,TRBV15,NA,TRBD1
TGTGCCAGCAGCTTCATTCCAGGGACTAGCGGGATCCACGAGCAGTACTTC,CASSFIPGTSGIHEQYF,TRBJ2-7,TRBV7-2,few,TRBD2
TGTGCCAGCTCACGGCGGGGACAGGATGCCGGGGCCAACGTCCTGACTTTC,CASSRRGQDAGANVLTF,TRBJ2-6,TRBV18,NA,TRBD1
TGTGCCAGCAGCTTAACCAGACAGGCTAGCACAGATACGCAGTATTTT,CASSLTRQASTDTQYF,TRBJ2-3,TRBV7-6,NA,NA
TGCGCCAGCAGCTCCAACTTTGAGGTCAGCACAGATACGCAGTATTTT,CASSSNFEVSTDTQYF,TRBJ2-3,TRBV5-1,NA,NA
TGTGCTAGTGGTTTGTCGGATACGCAGTATTTT,CASGLSDTQYF,TRBJ2-3,TRBV12-5,NA,NA
TGTGCCACCAGCCCCCGAGGGGGGACAGGTGGCAATCAGCCCCAGCATTTT,CATSPRGGTGGNQPQHF,TRBJ1-5,TRBV24-1,NA,TRBD1